These T cell receptor beta chains were read from a single sample in a study of T cells in narcolepsy. Some clones are missing from TCRdb's copy, which holds only in-frame ones; the method was immunoSEQ multiplex PCR. The profile shows about 35,000 clones, 65% to 85% of them singletons. Source material: memory (CD45RA-) CD4+ T cells from blood. These receptors were obtained from a human donor in good health. CDR3s include the opening cysteine and the closing phenylalanine or tryptophan. A D gene is named only where the DNA matches it firmly. Only part of the rows carry a size: once, few, many, or a class if the clone is expanded.

d_gene	v_gene	j_gene	abundance	CDR3aa	CDR3nt
TRBD1	TRBV5-1	TRBJ1-2	few	CASSLARSGTGDYGYTF	TGCGCCAGCAGCTTGGCACGATCGGGGACAGGGGATTATGGCTACACCTTC
NA	TRBV7-9	TRBJ2-7	NA	CASSLSAYEQYF	TGTGCCAGCAGCTTATCCGCCTACGAGCAGTACTTC
NA	TRBV11-2	TRBJ2-7	few	CASSLGEPGVTYEQYF	TGTGCCAGCAGCTTAGGGGAACCTGGCGTCACCTACGAGCAGTACTTC
NA	TRBV28	TRBJ2-7	few	CASSLHLTYEQYF	TGTGCCAGCAGTTTGCACCTTACCTACGAGCAGTACTTC
NA	TRBV28	TRBJ2-4	NA	CASSFPDLGIQYF	TGTGCCAGCAGTTTCCCAGACCTGGGGATTCAGTACTTC
NA	TRBV6-1	TRBJ2-7	NA	CASSPSLWDYEQYF	TGTGCCAGCAGTCCCTCCTTATGGGACTACGAGCAGTACTTC
TRBD1	TRBV19	TRBJ2-3	NA	CASSMDRGTNTQYF	TGTGCCAGTAGTATGGACAGGGGTACGAATACGCAGTATTTT
NA	TRBV27	TRBJ1-4	once	CASSLSRHLGEKLFF	TGTGCCAGCAGTTTATCGCGGCATCTCGGGGAAAAACTGTTTTTT
NA	TRBV6-6	TRBJ1-1	NA	CASSYSRGNTEAFF	TGTGCCAGCAGTTACTCGAGGGGGAACACTGAAGCTTTCTTT
TRBD1	TRBV9	TRBJ1-2	NA	CASSAPPGQTYGYTF	TGTGCCAGCAGCGCCCCACCGGGACAGACATATGGCTACACCTTC
TRBD1	TRBV19	TRBJ2-7	few	CASRPRGQAGEQYF	TGTGCCAGTAGACCAAGGGGGCAGGCTGGGGAGCAGTACTTC
TRBD1	TRBV5-4	TRBJ1-2	NA	CASSVDRGTNGYTF	TGTGCCAGCAGCGTTGACAGGGGAACAAATGGCTACACCTTC
NA	TRBV6-5	TRBJ1-1	NA	CASSEVEAFF	TGTGCCAGCAGTGAGGTTGAAGCTTTCTTT
NA	TRBV7-2	TRBJ1-6	few	CASSLFGSYNSPLHF	TGTGCCAGCAGCTTATTCGGGTCCTATAATTCACCCCTCCACTTT
NA	TRBV7-8	TRBJ1-4	NA	CASSLVFEKLFF	TGTGCCAGCAGCTTAGTATTTGAAAAACTGTTTTTT
NA	TRBV6-5	TRBJ2-6	NA	CASSYLSSGANVLTF	TGTGCCAGCAGTTACCTTAGCTCTGGGGCCAACGTCCTGACTTTC
NA	TRBV5-4	TRBJ1-6	NA	CASSQDGPENNSPLHF	TGTGCCAGCAGCCAAGACGGGCCAGAAAACAATTCACCCCTCCACTTT
TRBD2	TRBV6-6	TRBJ2-5	NA	CASSYSLWGGTQYF	TGTGCCAGCAGTTACTCCCTGTGGGGGGGGACCCAGTACTTC
NA	TRBV9	TRBJ1-4	NA	CASSVVPAPNEKLFF	TGTGCCAGCAGCGTAGTCCCGGCACCTAATGAAAAACTGTTTTTT
NA	TRBV11-2	TRBJ1-5	NA	CASSFSGRGQQPQHF	TGTGCCAGCAGCTTCTCGGGCAGGGGTCAACAGCCCCAGCATTTT